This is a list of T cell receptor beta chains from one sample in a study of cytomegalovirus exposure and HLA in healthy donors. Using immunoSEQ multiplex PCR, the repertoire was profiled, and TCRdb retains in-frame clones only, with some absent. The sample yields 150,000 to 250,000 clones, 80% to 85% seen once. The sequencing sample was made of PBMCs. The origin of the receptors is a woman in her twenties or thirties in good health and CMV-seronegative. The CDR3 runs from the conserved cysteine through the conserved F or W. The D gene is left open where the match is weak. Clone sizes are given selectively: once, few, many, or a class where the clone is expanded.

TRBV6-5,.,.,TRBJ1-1,TGTGCCAGCAGTTCCTTACAGGGGAACACTGAAGCTTTCTTT,CASSSLQGNTEAFF
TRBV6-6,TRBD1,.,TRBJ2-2,TGTGCCAGCCTGAGAACCGGGACAGCGAACACCGGGGAGCTGTTTTTT,CASLRTGTANTGELFF
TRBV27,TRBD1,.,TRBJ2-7,TGTGCCAGCAGTTTATCTCTCAGGGGGACCTACGAGCAGTACTTC,CASSLSLRGTYEQYF
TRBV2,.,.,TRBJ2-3,TGTGCCAGCACCCTCCGGGATACGCAGTATTTT,CASTLRDTQYF
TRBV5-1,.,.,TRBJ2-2,TGCGCCAGCAGCTCGTCGTCAGGGGCCGTTTACACGAACACCGGGGAGCTGTTTTTT,CASSSSSGAVYTNTGELFF
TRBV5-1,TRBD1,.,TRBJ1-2,TGCGCCAGCAGCCCACAGGGACAGGGTGAGGGTGGCTACACCTTC,CASSPQGQGEGGYTF
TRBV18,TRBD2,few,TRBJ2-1,TGTGCCAGCTCCCAAGGGCTAGCGGCCTACAATGAGCAGTTCTTC,CASSQGLAAYNEQFF
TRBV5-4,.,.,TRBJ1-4,TGTGCCAGCAGCTTGGGGGGAAGGGGGACTAATGAAAAACTGTTTTTT,CASSLGGRGTNEKLFF
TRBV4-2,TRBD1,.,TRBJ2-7,TGTGCCAGCAGCCAAGGGGCCGGGACAGGGAGCTACGAGCAGTACTTC,CASSQGAGTGSYEQYF
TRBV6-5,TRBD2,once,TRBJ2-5,TGTGCCAGCAACAAGCGGGGGGAGACCCAGTACTTC,CASNKRGETQYF
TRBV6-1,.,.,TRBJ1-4,TGTGCCAGCAGTGAAGGAGTCCCGCCAACTAATGAAAAACTGTTTTTT,CASSEGVPPTNEKLFF
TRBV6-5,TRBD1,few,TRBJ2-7,TGTGCCAGCAGTTACGGAGGACAGGGGTCCTACGAGCAGTACTTC,CASSYGGQGSYEQYF
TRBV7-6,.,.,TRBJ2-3,TGTGCCAGCAGCTTAAGTGGCAGGGTTGGCACAGATACGCAGTATTTT,CASSLSGRVGTDTQYF
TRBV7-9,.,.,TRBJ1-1,TGTGCCAGCAGCATACAGGGTGGTGACACTGAAGCTTTCTTT,CASSIQGGDTEAFF
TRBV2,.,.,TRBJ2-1,TGTGCCAGCAAGGGGTATAGTGAGAATGAGCAGTTCTTC,CASKGYSENEQFF
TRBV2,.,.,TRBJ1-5,TGTGCCAGCAGACCCACCCGGGTTCGGGGTCAGCCCCAGCATTTT,CASRPTRVRGQPQHF
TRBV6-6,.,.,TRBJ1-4,TGTGCCAGCAGTTACTTCGCAACTAATGAAAAACTGTTTTTT,CASSYFATNEKLFF
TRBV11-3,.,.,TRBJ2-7,TGTGCCAGCAGCTTAGATTCGCACGCTACCTACGAGCAGTACTTC,CASSLDSHATYEQYF
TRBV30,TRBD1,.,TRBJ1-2,TGTGCCTGGAGTAGGCAGGGGGGCTATGGCTACACCTTC,CAWSRQGGYGYTF
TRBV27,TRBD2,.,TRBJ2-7,TGTGCCAGCAGCATTCCGGGGGGCTACGAGCAGTACTTC,CASSIPGGYEQYF
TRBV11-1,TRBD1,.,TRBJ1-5,TGTGCCAGCAGTCGGGACAGGGGTGGACAGCCCCAGCATTTT,CASSRDRGGQPQHF
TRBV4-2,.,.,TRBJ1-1,TGTGCCAGCAGCCATTCTGATGAGCCCGGGACTGAAGCTTTCTTT,CASSHSDEPGTEAFF
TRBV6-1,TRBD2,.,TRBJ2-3,TGTGCCAGTCTTCTAGCGGGAGGGCGGACAGATACGCAGTATTTT,CASLLAGGRTDTQYF
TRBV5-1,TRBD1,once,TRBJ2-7,TGCGCCAGCAGCTCACCACAGGGGGCTGTCTACGAGCAGTACTTC,CASSSPQGAVYEQYF